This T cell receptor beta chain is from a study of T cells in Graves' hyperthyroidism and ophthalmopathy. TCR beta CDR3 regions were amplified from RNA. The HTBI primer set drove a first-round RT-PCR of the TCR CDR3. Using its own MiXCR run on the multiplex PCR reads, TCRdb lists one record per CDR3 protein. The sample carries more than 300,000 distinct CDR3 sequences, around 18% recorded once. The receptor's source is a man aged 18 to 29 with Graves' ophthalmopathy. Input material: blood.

The CDR3 nucleotides read TGTGCCAGCAGCTTATTCGGGAGCCTCCAAGAGACCCAGTACTTC. It translates to CASSLFGSLQETQYF. V and J are TRBV7-8 and TRBJ2-5; D possibly corresponds to TRBD2 (6 bases). The CDR3 covers 15 residues. The V gene's germline CDR1 is SGHVS and CDR2 FQNEAQ. Trimming left V 2 bases short and J 1 base short, with 11 bases between.